A selection of T cell receptor beta chains follows, all from one sample in a study of blood T cell repertoires in COVID-19. Sequencing used immunoSEQ multiplex PCR; TCRdb keeps in-frame clones, though not all of them. The sample includes over 85,000 clones, 70% to 90% of them seen just once. What was sequenced was peripheral blood. All receptors derive from a human donor with COVID-19, enrolled during active disease. The donor label of this sample is uncertain. Both conserved end residues are trimmed from each CDR3. Fields, in order: J gene, V gene, CDR3 protein.

j_gene: TRBJ1-3
v_gene: TRBV6-5
CDR3aa: ASSSDREAGNTIY

j_gene: TRBJ1-2
v_gene: TRBV16
CDR3aa: ASSGQGADGYT

j_gene: TRBJ1-4
v_gene: TRBV5-1
CDR3aa: ASSLAPGQGNEKLF

j_gene: TRBJ1-2
v_gene: TRBV23-1
CDR3aa: ASSQGAHQATNYGYT

j_gene: TRBJ2-6
v_gene: TRBV7-3
CDR3aa: ASSPDPGHRFSGANVLT

j_gene: TRBJ2-3
v_gene: TRBV7-3
CDR3aa: ASSFSGSPDTQY

j_gene: TRBJ1-5
v_gene: TRBV10-2
CDR3aa: ASSVRGQGSQPQH

j_gene: TRBJ2-7
v_gene: TRBV30
CDR3aa: AWQPGQFGEQY

j_gene: TRBJ2-7
v_gene: TRBV5-1
CDR3aa: ASSLQGATSSYEQY

j_gene: TRBJ2-5
v_gene: TRBV4-1
CDR3aa: ASSQDWAAVGALETQY